Included here is one TCR beta chain sequence, with context. Antigen: not known. Template for every sorted-subset replicate PCR totaled approximately 0.2 ug DNA, roughly 30,000 T cell genomes. Repertoires were generated with immunoSEQ multiplex PCR, while TCRdb's copy carries only in-frame clones and drops some. The sample consists of approximately 2,200,000 clones, around 93% of them appearing once. Positively selected for CCR7, the CD45RO-negative cells used as naive CD8 cells excluded terminally differentiated effector memory CD45RA+ cells. Germline loops: CDR1 MNHEY, CDR2 SMNVEV (reference sequence). The CDR3 has 17 residues. Trimming took 5 bases from V and 0 from J, leaving 19 bases between them. This record belongs to a study of shared clonotypes between healthy human individuals. The study, taken as a whole, reports: Compared with memory subsets, naive subsets generally had larger estimated richness. Among non-shared clonotypes, generation probabilities were lower than among those shared by all four donors. Represented diversity (both genetic and exposure-history) was limited by the small number of donors.

The sequencing input was naive CD8+ T cells from PBMCs. This sequence originates from a man aged 18 to 35 in good health. Some clones in this sample may be carry-over from other donors' samples. The gene calls are TRBV27 and TRBJ1-1, with D perhaps matching TRBD1 (6 bases). The CDR3: CASSRVWNRAMNTEAFF. The CDR3 nucleotides are TGTGCCAGCAGTCGCGTCTGGAACAGGGCCATGAACACTGAAGCTTTCTTT.